These 12 T cell receptor beta chains share one sample of origin, sequenced in a study of CD8 T cells in Susac syndrome. The RNA, about 0.45 to 1 ug, was put through reverse transcription using random hexamers. Each CDR3 protein gets one entry after TCRdb re-called the immunoSEQ multiplex PCR reads with MiXCR. This sample has 250,000 to 350,000 distinct CDR3 sequences; under 95% occur once, and the top ten carry roughly 0.07%. The sequencing sample was made of CD4+ T cells from PBMCs. These receptors came from a human donor with multiple sclerosis.

This clonotype was seen more than once but under ten times. The chain combines TRBV19 with TRBJ2-3; D is uncertain. CDR1 is LNHDA and CDR2 is SQIVND in the germline V gene (reference sequence). This CDR3 has 14 residues. The V end lost 4 bases, the J end lost 0 bases, and 8 bases lay between the germline ends. CDR3 sequence (DNA): TGTGCCAGTAGTAGCGGAACTAGCACAGATACGCAGTATTTT. It encodes CASSSGTSTDTQYF.

The chain carries TRBV28 and TRBJ2-1, with D tentatively TRBD2 (6 bases). Trimming took off 4 bases at V and 9 bases at J, with 13 bases between the two ends. Germline V gene data show CDR1 as MDHEN and CDR2 as SYDVKM. The CDR3 contains 13 residues. The CDR3 sequence: CASSSAGRTEQFF. As DNA, the CDR3 is TGTGCCAGCAGTTCGGCAGGGAGGACTGAGCAGTTCTTC.

This sequence joins TRBV19 and TRBJ2-3; D is perhaps TRBD1 (5 bases). Germline V lookup: CDR1 LNHDA, CDR2 SQIVND (reference sequence). CDR3 length equals 13 residues. Trimming shortened V by 10 bases and J by 2 bases, and 13 bases separated the two germline ends. This chain's CDR3 is CATTTDHTDTQYF. CDR3 nucleotides: TGTGCCACCACGACAGACCACACAGATACGCAGTATTTT.

V and J are TRBV29-1 and TRBJ2-7; no reliable D call. This CDR3 is built from 14 residues. Germline loops: CDR1 SQVTM, CDR2 ANQGSEA. The V end lost 5 bases, the J end lost 2 bases, and 16 bases lay between the germline ends. CDR3 amino acids: CSVFGAPTAYEQYF. The DNA for the CDR3 is TGCAGCGTTTTCGGAGCGCCGACCGCCTACGAGCAGTACTTC.

J is TRBJ2-1 and V is TRBV14, with 7 bases lining up with TRBD2. In germline, CDR1 is SGHDN, CDR2 FVKESK. V shed 1 base and J 14 bases; nucleotides not matched to a gene: 8. The CDR3 is made up of 13 amino acids. The CDR3 loop is CASSQVRLADKFF. CDR3 DNA: TGTGCCAGCAGCCAAGTAAGACTAGCCGATAAGTTCTTC.

The chain uses TRBV5-1 and TRBJ2-1; the match to TRBD2 covers 10 bases. Trimming took 1 base from V and 8 from J; bases not matched to a gene: 12. The germline V gene has CDR1 SGHRS and CDR2 YFSETQ. The CDR3 has 17 amino acids. The CDR3 is CASSLMPSGGVGDEQFF. In DNA form, the CDR3 reads TGCGCCAGCAGCTTGATGCCTAGCGGGGGTGTAGGCGATGAGCAGTTCTTC.

The chain carries TRBV9 and TRBJ1-5; D might be TRBD1 (6 bases). Germline CDR1 and CDR2: SGDLS and YYNGEE. The V and J ends lost 0 bases and 7 bases respectively, with 14 bases between them. The CDR3 runs to 15 residues. DNA for the CDR3: TGTGCCAGCAGCGTAGGTGCAGGGGCCAAGCAGCCCCAGCATTTT. It specifies CASSVGAGAKQPQHF.

The V call is TRBV12-2, the J call TRBJ2-3; the listed D gene, TRBD2, was not tested against the DNA. TRBV12-2 is shown as a pseudogene. The CDR3 consists of 18 residues. CDR3 DNA: TGTGCAAGTCGCTTCCTGGGGCTAGCGGGGGAGTGCACAGATACGCAGTATTTT. This translates into CASRFLGLAGECTDTQYF.

The J gene is TRBJ1-1, the V gene TRBV23-1, with D maybe TRBD1 (5 bases). TRBV23-1 is recorded as an ORF, its role being uncertain. Trimming removed 3 bases from V and 6 bases from J, with 23 bases in between. This CDR3 contains 17 residues. For the CDR3, the DNA is TGCGCCAGCAGTCACCCCGATCCTGAGGGACCCACCGCTGAAGCTTTCTTT. This translates into CASSHPDPEGPTAEAFF.

The CDR3 coding sequence is TGTGCCAGCAGTTTATCCCGGAGGGCCGGCACAGATACGCAGTATTTT. As protein: CASSLSRRAGTDTQYF. This rearrangement joins TRBV27 to TRBJ2-3, with D tentatively TRBD2 (6 bases). V was pared by 0 bases and J by 1 base, with 11 bases between. The CDR3 contains 16 residues. The germline V gene encodes CDR1 MNHEY and CDR2 SMNVEV (reference sequence).

The genes are TRBV5-1 and TRBJ2-3; TRBD2 agrees at 7 bases. The germline V gene encodes CDR1 SGHRS and CDR2 YFSETQ. This CDR3 has 14 residues. After removal of 6 bases from V and 6 bases from J, the junction contained 10 bases not matched to a gene. The CDR3 DNA sequence: TGCGCCAGCAACCCCGCGGCTAGCGGTGATACGCAGTATTTT. Residues: CASNPAASGDTQYF.

This clonotype was recorded once. The genes are TRBV3-1 and TRBJ2-2; D is unclear. CDR3 length equals 11 residues. Trimming took off 5 bases at V and 8 bases at J, with 6 bases between the two ends. CDR1 LGHDT and CDR2 YNNKEL come from the germline V gene (reference sequence). The CDR3 sequence: CASSTVGELFF. CDR3 nucleotide sequence: TGTGCCAGCAGCACCGTTGGGGAGCTGTTTTTT.